What follows are 27 T cell receptor beta chains derived from one specimen sequenced in a study of T cell responses to AZD1222 COVID-19 vaccine. This table comes from immunoSEQ multiplex PCR, and its TCRdb copy is limited to in-frame clones, with some not included. The profile shows some 140,000 clones, roughly 92% of them singletons. The sequenced sample was peripheral blood, obtained on day 0 of AZD1222 vaccination. These receptors all stem from an adult in good health.

The rearrangement joins TRBV19 to TRBJ2-7; 10 bases fit TRBD2. Germline lookup yields CDR1 LNHDA and CDR2 SQIVND (reference sequence). Trimming at V came to 0 bases and at J to 2 bases, leaving 1 base not matched to a gene. The CDR3 runs 15 residues. This chain's CDR3 is CASSIELAGAYEQYF. CDR3 nucleotide sequence: TGTGCCAGTAGTATAGAGCTAGCGGGAGCCTACGAGCAGTACTTC.

This clone is a singleton in its sample. The same CDR3 can be traced to other DNA sequences in this sample. The J gene is TRBJ1-6, the V gene TRBV28; unclear D gene. The CDR3 sequence is 12 residues long. V lost 4 bases and J lost 10, with 8 bases in between. The germline gives CDR1 MDHEN, CDR2 SYDVKM. The CDR3 DNA reads as TGTGCCAGCAGTTCCCCTCCCTCACCCCTCCACTTT. Its translation: CASSSPPSPLHF.

The chain uses TRBV6-1 and TRBJ2-7, with a possible D match to TRBD1 (6 bases). CDR3 length: 13 residues. The ends were cut back, 3 bases at V and 6 bases at J, with 12 bases in the middle. The germline V gene encodes CDR1 MNHNS and CDR2 SASEGT. The CDR3 region has the DNA TGTGCCAGCAGTGACAACAGGGACCGCGAGCAGTACTTC. The encoded protein is CASSDNRDREQYF.

The rearrangement joins TRBV28 to TRBJ1-5; D unresolved. CDR3 length: 13 residues. V was trimmed by 10 bases and J by 4 bases, leaving 14 bases between them. Germline V lookup: CDR1 MDHEN, CDR2 SYDVKM. CDR3 nucleotide sequence: TGTGCCATCCGTAGTTCAGGTAATCAGCCCCAGCATTTT. Encoded protein: CAIRSSGNQPQHF.

This rearrangement joins TRBV27 to TRBJ2-7, with 8 nucleotides matching TRBD2. The CDR3 consists of 14 residues. Germline V gene sequence: CDR1 MNHEY, CDR2 SMNVEV (reference sequence). The junction had 5 bases not matched to a gene; V was cut back by 4 bases and J by 3 bases. CDR3 loop: CASSYGTRDYEQYF. In nucleotides, the CDR3 is TGTGCCAGCAGTTACGGGACTAGGGACTACGAGCAGTACTTC.

The rearrangement links TRBV7-8 to TRBJ1-5; 7 bases line up with TRBD1. The V segment lost 3 bases and the J segment 1 base; nucleotides outside the gene matches: 9. The CDR3 sequence is 17 residues long. Germline assignment: CDR1 SGHVS and CDR2 FQNEAQ. The CDR3 is CASSLHIGTASNQPQHF. The CDR3 bases are TGTGCCAGCAGCTTGCACATTGGGACAGCCAGCAATCAGCCCCAGCATTTT.

This clone was observed a few times. The rearrangement uses TRBV7-8 and TRBJ2-7; 12 nucleotides line up with TRBD2. V shed 1 base, J shed 2 bases, and the junction held 6 bases outside the gene matches. Germline V gives CDR1 SGHVS, CDR2 FQNEAQ. This CDR3 contains 17 residues. In nucleotides, the CDR3 is TGTGCCAGCAGCTTAGGCACTAGCGGGGGGCGAGCCTACGAGCAGTACTTC. Protein sequence: CASSLGTSGGRAYEQYF.

This chain uses TRBV11-3 with TRBJ2-2; D remains unclear. The germline CDR1 and CDR2 sequences are SGHNT and YENEEA. The CDR3 extends over 13 amino acids. Trimming left V 1 base short and J 2 bases short, with 2 bases between. The CDR3 sequence is CASSLVNTGELFF. The CDR3 region has the DNA TGTGCCAGCAGCTTAGTCAACACCGGGGAGCTGTTTTTT.

The rearrangement uses TRBV11-2 and TRBJ2-7, with 8 bases lining up with TRBD1. V was pared by 3 bases and J by 6 bases, with 7 bases of the junction left unmatched. The CDR3 has 14 residues. The V gene's germline CDR1 is SGHAT and CDR2 FQNNGV. CDR3 sequence: CASSLLQGVTEQYF. DNA for the CDR3: TGTGCCAGCAGCTTGTTACAGGGGGTTACCGAGCAGTACTTC.

This rearrangement joins TRBV2 to TRBJ1-2, with D possibly matching TRBD1 (6 bases). There are 15 residues in the CDR3. V lost 1 base, J lost 5 bases, and 14 bases lay in between. Per the germline V gene, CDR1 is SNHLY and CDR2 is FYNNEI. In DNA, the CDR3 is TGTGCCAGCAGTGAAGACAGGGTTCCAGGGTATGGCTACACCTTC. Protein sequence: CASSEDRVPGYGYTF.

The V and J genes are TRBV7-3 and TRBJ2-2; 12 positions match TRBD1. Trimming took 3 bases from V and 6 from J; bases not matched to a gene: 2. CDR3 length equals 15 residues. The germline V gene encodes CDR1 SGHTA and CDR2 FQGTGA. DNA of the CDR3: TGTGCCAGCAGCTTTGGGACAGGGGGCTCCGGGGAGCTGTTTTTT. It encodes CASSFGTGGSGELFF.

This clone came up once. The rearrangement uses TRBV7-9 and TRBJ1-2, with TRBD1 matching over 7 bases. Germline V gene sequence: CDR1 SEHNR, CDR2 FQNEAQ (reference sequence). CDR3 length: 14 amino acids. With 4 bases clipped from V and 4 bases from J, the junction kept 6 bases outside the gene matches. CDR3 coding DNA: TGTGCCAGCAGCTCACAGGGACAGCTCTATGGCTACACCTTC. Translating it yields CASSSQGQLYGYTF.

The V gene is TRBV24-1, the J gene TRBJ2-3, with 10 bases fitting TRBD2. V was clipped by 3 bases and J by 0 bases; unmatched bases: 2. In germline, CDR1 is KGHDR, CDR2 SFDVKD. The CDR3 is 16 amino acids. The CDR3 region has the DNA TGTGCCACCAGTGATCGGACTAGCGGTAGCACAGATACGCAGTATTTT. Translation: CATSDRTSGSTDTQYF.

In DNA form, the CDR3 reads TGTGCCAGCAGCTTACGGTCGGCAGACAGTTTCGGGGAAAAACTGTTTTTT. Encoded protein: CASSLRSADSFGEKLFF. The chain uses TRBV7-9 and TRBJ1-4; maybe TRBD1 (5 bases). Trimming removed 2 bases from V and 8 bases from J, with 21 bases in between. CDR1 and CDR2 (germline): SEHNR, FQNEAQ (reference sequence). CDR3 size: 17 residues.

The chain combines TRBV7-2 with TRBJ2-7; the match to TRBD2 covers 11 bases. CDR3 length: 17 residues. The V gene's germline CDR1 is SGHTA and CDR2 FQGNSA. Trimming at V came to 5 bases and at J to 7 bases, leaving 16 bases not matched to a gene. CDR3 nucleotides: TGTGCCAGCAGCCATCCCCCCCCTAGCGGGAGGACGTGGGAGCAGTACTTC. It specifies CASSHPPPSGRTWEQYF.

The chain is built from TRBV7-6 and TRBJ1-4, with 7 nucleotides matching TRBD1. The CDR3 spans 14 residues. Losses at the gene ends were 3 bases for V and 5 bases for J; bases not matched to a gene: 3. The germline V gene has CDR1 SGHVS and CDR2 FNYEAQ. In DNA, the CDR3 is TGTGCCAGCAGCTTGGGACAGCTAAATGAAAAACTGTTTTTT. Translating it yields CASSLGQLNEKLFF.

The rearrangement uses TRBV9 and TRBJ2-1; 9 positions agree with TRBD2. The CDR3 totals 13 residues. The germline V gene encodes CDR1 SGDLS and CDR2 YYNGEE. Losses at the gene ends were 7 bases for V and 6 bases for J; bases not matched to a gene: 5. CDR3 sequence: CASAGGRSNEQFF. CDR3 DNA sequence: TGTGCCAGCGCGGGGGGGCGATCCAATGAGCAGTTCTTC.

The chain employs TRBV7-8 and TRBJ1-6, with D unresolved. This CDR3 has 16 amino acids. V was trimmed by 5 bases and J by 5 bases, leaving 16 bases between them. Germline V gene lookup returns CDR1 SGHVS and CDR2 FQNEAQ. The CDR3 sequence is CASSPVLPPDNSPLHF. In DNA, the CDR3 is TGTGCCAGCAGCCCCGTTTTGCCTCCAGATAATTCACCCCTCCACTTT.

The chain uses TRBV4-1 and TRBJ1-5; D remains unclear. V was cut by 3 bases and J by 0 bases, with 12 bases left in between. Germline lookup yields CDR1 MGHRA and CDR2 YSYEKL. The CDR3 is 16 residues long. The CDR3 DNA is TGCGCCAGCAGCCATCGACACGGAAATAGCAATCAGCCCCAGCATTTT. Protein sequence: CASSHRHGNSNQPQHF.

The gene calls are TRBV9 and TRBJ1-3; no clear D gene. The length of the CDR3 is 15 residues. V was clipped by 6 bases and J by 2 bases, with 15 bases between them. The germline V gene encodes CDR1 SGDLS and CDR2 YYNGEE. CDR3 protein: CASTPRAFPGNTIYF. CDR3 nucleotide sequence: TGTGCCAGCACCCCCCGGGCGTTCCCTGGAAACACCATATATTTT.

The genes are TRBV30 and TRBJ2-7, with D maybe TRBD1 (5 bases). There are 13 residues in the CDR3. V was pared by 3 bases and J by 2 bases, with 11 bases between. Germline values: CDR1 GTSNPN, CDR2 SVGIG (reference sequence). The CDR3 DNA reads TGTGCCTGGAGCAAGGGGTCACCCTACGAGCAGTACTTC. The encoded protein is CAWSKGSPYEQYF.

The V call is TRBV27, the J call TRBJ1-5; tentative D call: TRBD1 (5 bases). Trimming took off 3 bases at V and 3 bases at J, with 18 bases between the two ends. Germline CDR1 reads MNHEY; CDR2 reads SMNVEV (reference sequence). This CDR3 is 17 amino acids long. The CDR3: CASSFSGLGQLNQPQHF. The CDR3 bases are TGTGCCAGCAGTTTCAGTGGTCTGGGGCAGCTCAATCAGCCCCAGCATTTT.

In this sample, this clone turned up once. CDR3 amino acids: CASSQTGSNYGYTF. The CDR3 nucleotides are TGTGCCAGCAGCCAAACCGGGAGTAACTATGGCTACACCTTC. This chain uses TRBV16 with TRBJ1-2, with D hard to call. Per germline, CDR1 KGHSY and CDR2 FQNENV. Deletions cut 2 bases from V and 1 base from J, with 8 bases between. The length of the CDR3 is 14 residues.

The chain employs TRBV6-5 and TRBJ1-1; D might be TRBD1 (6 bases). Trimming cost V 6 bases and J 6 bases, with 14 bases left between them. CDR1 and CDR2 from the germline V gene are MNHEY and SVGAGI. The length of the CDR3 is 13 residues. The CDR3 spells CASRPPGQPEAFF. The CDR3 DNA sequence: TGTGCCAGCAGACCCCCCGGACAGCCTGAAGCTTTCTTT.

The J gene is TRBJ1-2, the V gene TRBV28; no firm D call. The V gene's germline CDR1 is MDHEN and CDR2 SYDVKM. Trimming removed 4 bases at V and 4 bases at J, with 10 bases between. This CDR3 region has 13 residues. CDR3: CASSSPGPYGYTF. CDR3 coding DNA: TGTGCCAGCAGTTCTCCCGGCCCCTATGGCTACACCTTC.

The CDR3, as DNA: TGTGCCAGCAGCTTCGGGTGGAATGAGCAGTTCTTC. It is translated as CASSFGWNEQFF. The rearrangement joins TRBV7-9 to TRBJ2-1; D is unclear. CDR1 and CDR2 from the germline V gene are SEHNR and FQNEAQ (reference sequence). The CDR3 spans 12 residues. Trimming removed 3 bases from V and 7 bases from J, with 7 bases in between. Full variable domain (rest looked up from reference TRBV7-9 and TRBJ2-1): DTGVSQNPRHKITKRGQNVTFRCDPISEHNRLYWYRQTLGQGPEFLTYFQNEAQLEKSRLLSDRFSAERPKGSFSTLEIQRTEQGDSAMYLCASSFGWNEQFFGPGTRLTVL.

With regard to this clone: The same CDR3 is also encoded by other DNA sequences in this sample. This rearrangement joins TRBV5-5 to TRBJ2-3; 8 positions agree with TRBD2. Germline V CDR1 and CDR2: SGHKS, YYEKEE (reference sequence). There are 14 residues in the CDR3. V trimming: 3 bases; J trimming: 3 bases; junction bases outside the gene matches: 3. Written as DNA, the CDR3 is TGTGCCAGCAGCTCAAGCGGGGGAACAGATACGCAGTATTTT. It yields the protein CASSSSGGTDTQYF.